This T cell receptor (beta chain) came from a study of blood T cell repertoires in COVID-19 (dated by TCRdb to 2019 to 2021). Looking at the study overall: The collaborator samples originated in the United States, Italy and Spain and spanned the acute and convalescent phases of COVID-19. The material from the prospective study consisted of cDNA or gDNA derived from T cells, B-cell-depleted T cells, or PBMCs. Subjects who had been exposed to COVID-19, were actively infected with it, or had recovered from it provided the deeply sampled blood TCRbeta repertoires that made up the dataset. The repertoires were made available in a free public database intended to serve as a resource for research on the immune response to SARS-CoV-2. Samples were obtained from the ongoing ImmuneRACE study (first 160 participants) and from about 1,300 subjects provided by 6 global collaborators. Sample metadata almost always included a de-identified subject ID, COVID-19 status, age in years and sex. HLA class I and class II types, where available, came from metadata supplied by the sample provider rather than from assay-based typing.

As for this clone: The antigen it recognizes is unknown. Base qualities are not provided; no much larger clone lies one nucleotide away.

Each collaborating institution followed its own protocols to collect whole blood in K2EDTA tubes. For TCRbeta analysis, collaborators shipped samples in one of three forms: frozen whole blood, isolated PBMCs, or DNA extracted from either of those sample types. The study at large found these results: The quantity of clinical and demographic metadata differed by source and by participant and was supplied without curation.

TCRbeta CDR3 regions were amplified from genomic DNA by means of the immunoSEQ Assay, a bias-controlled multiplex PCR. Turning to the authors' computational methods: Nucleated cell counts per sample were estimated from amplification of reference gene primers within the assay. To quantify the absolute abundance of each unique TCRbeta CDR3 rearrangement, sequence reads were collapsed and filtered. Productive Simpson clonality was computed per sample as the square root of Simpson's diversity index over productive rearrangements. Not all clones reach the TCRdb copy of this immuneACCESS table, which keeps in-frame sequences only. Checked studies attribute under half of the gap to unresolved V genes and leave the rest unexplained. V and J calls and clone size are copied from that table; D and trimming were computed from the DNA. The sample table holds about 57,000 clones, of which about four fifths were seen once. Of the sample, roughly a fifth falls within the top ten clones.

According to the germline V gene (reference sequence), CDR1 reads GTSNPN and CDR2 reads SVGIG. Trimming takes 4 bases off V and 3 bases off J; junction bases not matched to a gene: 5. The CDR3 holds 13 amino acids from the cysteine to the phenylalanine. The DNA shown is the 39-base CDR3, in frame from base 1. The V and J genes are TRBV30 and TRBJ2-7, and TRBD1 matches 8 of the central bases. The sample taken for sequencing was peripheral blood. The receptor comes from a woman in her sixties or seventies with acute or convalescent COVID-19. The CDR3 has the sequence CAWTQTGDYEQYF. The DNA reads TGTGCCTGGACCCAGACAGGGGACTACGAGCAGTACTTC.